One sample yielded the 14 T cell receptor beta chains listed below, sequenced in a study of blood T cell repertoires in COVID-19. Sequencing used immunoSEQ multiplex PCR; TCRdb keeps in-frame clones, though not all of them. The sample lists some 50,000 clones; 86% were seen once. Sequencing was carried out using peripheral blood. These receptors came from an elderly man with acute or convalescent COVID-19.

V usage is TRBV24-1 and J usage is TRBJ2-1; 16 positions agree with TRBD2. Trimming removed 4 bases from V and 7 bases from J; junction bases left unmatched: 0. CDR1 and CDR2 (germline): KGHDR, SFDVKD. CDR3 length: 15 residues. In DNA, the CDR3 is TGTGCCACCAGTGAGGGACTAGCGGGGGGGAATGAGCAGTTCTTC. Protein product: CATSEGLAGGNEQFF.

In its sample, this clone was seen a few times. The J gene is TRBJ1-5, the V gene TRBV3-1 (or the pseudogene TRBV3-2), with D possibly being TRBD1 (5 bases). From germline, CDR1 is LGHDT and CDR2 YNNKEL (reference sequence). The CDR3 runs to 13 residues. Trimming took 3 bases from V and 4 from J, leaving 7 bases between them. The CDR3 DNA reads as TGTGCCAGCAGCCACGGGGGGAATCAGCCCCAGCATTTT. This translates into CASSHGGNQPQHF.

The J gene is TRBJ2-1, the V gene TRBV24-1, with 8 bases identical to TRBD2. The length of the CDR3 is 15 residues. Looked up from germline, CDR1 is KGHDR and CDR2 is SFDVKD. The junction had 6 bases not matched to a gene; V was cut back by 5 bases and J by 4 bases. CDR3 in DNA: TGTGCCACCAGTGCTCTCAGCGGGGGTTACAATGAGCAGTTCTTC. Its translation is CATSALSGGYNEQFF.

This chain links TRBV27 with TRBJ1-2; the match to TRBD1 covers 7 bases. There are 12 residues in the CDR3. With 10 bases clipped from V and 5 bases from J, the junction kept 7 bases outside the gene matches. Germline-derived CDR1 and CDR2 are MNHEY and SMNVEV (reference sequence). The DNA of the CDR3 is TGTGCCACCTCGGACAGGTTTTATGGCTACACCTTC. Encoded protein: CATSDRFYGYTF.

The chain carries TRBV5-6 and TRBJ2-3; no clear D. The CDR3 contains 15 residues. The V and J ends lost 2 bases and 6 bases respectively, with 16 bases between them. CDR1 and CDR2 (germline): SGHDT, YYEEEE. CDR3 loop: CASSFQARFEDTQYF. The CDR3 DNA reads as TGTGCCAGCAGCTTCCAGGCCCGCTTTGAGGATACGCAGTATTTT. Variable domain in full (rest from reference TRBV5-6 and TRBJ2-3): DAGVTQSPTHLIKTRGQQVTLRCSPKSGHDTVSWYQQALGQGPQFIFQYYEEEERQRGNFPDRFSGHQFPNYSSELNVNALLLGDSALYLCASSFQARFEDTQYFGPGTRLTVL.

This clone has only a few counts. CDR3 sequence reads: CASSEQGNSGYTF. For the CDR3, the DNA is TGTGCCAGCAGTGAGCAGGGAAATAGCGGCTACACCTTC. The chain is built from TRBV2 and TRBJ1-2; TRBD1 might be the D (5 bases). The germline CDR1 and CDR2 sequences are SNHLY and FYNNEI. Trimming shortened V by 3 bases and J by 8 bases, and 13 bases separated the two germline ends. The length of the CDR3 is 13 residues. Filled out from reference TRBV2 and TRBJ1-2, the complete variable domain reads EPEVTQTPSHQVTQMGQEVILRCVPISNHLYFYWYRQILGQKVEFLVSFYNNEISEKSEIFDDQFSVERPDGSNFTLKIRSTKLEDSAMYFCASSEQGNSGYTFGSGTRLTVV.

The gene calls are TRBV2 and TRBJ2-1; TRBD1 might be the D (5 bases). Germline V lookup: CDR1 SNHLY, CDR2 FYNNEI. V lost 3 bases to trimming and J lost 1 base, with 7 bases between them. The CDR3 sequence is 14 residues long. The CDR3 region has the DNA TGTGCCAGCAGTGATCGGACATCCTACAATGAGCAGTTCTTC. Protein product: CASSDRTSYNEQFF.

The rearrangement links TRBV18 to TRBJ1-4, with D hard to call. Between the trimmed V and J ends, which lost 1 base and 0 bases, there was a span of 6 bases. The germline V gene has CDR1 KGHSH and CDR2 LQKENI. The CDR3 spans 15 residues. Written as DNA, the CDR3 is TGTGCCAGCTCACCACGCGGGGCAACTAATGAAAAACTGTTTTTT. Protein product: CASSPRGATNEKLFF.

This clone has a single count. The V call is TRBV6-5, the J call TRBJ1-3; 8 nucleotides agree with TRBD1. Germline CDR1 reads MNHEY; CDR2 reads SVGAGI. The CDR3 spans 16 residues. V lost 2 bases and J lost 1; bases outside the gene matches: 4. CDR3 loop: CASSYNDRGSGNTIYF. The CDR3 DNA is TGTGCCAGCAGTTACAACGACAGGGGTTCTGGAAACACCATATATTTT.

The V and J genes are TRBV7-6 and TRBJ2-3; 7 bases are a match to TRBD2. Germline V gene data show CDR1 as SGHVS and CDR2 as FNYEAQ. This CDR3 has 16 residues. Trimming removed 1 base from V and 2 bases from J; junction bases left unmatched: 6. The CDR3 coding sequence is TGTGCCAGCAGCTTAGGGGGCGGGGGTAACACAGATACGCAGTATTTT. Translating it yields CASSLGGGGNTDTQYF.

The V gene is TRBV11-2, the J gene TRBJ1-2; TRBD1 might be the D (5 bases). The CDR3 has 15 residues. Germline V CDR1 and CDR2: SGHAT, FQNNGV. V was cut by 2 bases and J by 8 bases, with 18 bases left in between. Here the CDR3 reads CASSLTDSYRMGYTF. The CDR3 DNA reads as TGTGCCAGCAGCTTAACCGACAGCTACCGTATGGGCTACACCTTC.

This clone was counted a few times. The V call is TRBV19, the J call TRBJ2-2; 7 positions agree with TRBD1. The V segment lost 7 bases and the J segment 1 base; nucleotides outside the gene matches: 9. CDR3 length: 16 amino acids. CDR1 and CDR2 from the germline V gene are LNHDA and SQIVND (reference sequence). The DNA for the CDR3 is TGTGCCAGTAAGAGGGGACAGCACGAGAACACCGGGGAGCTGTTTTTT. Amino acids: CASKRGQHENTGELFF.

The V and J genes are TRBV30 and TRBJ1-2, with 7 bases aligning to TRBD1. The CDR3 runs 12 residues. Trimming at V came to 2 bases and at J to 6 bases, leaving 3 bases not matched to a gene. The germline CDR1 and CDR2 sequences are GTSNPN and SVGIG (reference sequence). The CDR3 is CAWSWTGDGYTF. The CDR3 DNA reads TGTGCCTGGAGTTGGACAGGAGATGGCTACACCTTC.

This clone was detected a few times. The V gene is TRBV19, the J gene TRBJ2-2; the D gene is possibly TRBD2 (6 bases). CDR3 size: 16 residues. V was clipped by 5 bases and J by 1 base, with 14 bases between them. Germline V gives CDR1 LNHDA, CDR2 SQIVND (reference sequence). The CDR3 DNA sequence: TGTGCCAGTAGTGCCTCCGGGAGAAAGAACACCGGGGAGCTGTTTTTT. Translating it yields CASSASGRKNTGELFF.